This TCR beta chain was documented in a study of blood T cells in healthy people across ages. As for this clonotype: What it binds is unknown.

Points from the study as a whole: A strong correlation was seen between TCR beta diversity and naive T cell percentage.

The CDR3 spans 11 residues. Per the germline V gene, CDR1 is SNHLY and CDR2 is FYNNEI. With a J-beta primer mix and a sample-barcoded 5' primer, a second PCR ran about 7 to 11 cycles. TCRdb reprocessed the 5' RACE reads with MiXCR, giving one entry per CDR3 protein. This table has around 1.7 million distinct CDR3 sequences, 28% appearing once. The receptor was derived from a woman under 40 in good health. The rearrangement uses TRBV2 and TRBJ2-1; D perhaps matches TRBD2 (7 bases). Sequencing was carried out using blood. CDR3 DNA sequence: TGTGCTTCGGGGGGCATGGGTGAGCAGTTCTTC. Its protein product is CASGGMGEQFF.